These T cell receptor beta chains were read from a single sample in a study of graft-versus-host responses after intestinal transplantation. Their recognized antigens are unknown. Only in-frame clones appear in the TCRdb table, and some are missing; sequencing was by immunoSEQ multiplex PCR. The sample lists around 96,000 clones; roughly 90% were seen once. The specimen comprised unstimulated CD4+ T cells sorted from spleen or lymph node cells, sampled before intestinal transplant. All receptors derive from a human donor who received an intestinal transplant. CDR3s leave out the opening cysteine and the closing phenylalanine or tryptophan. Fields, in order: V gene, CDR3 protein.

TRBV5-4 | ASSSIGDSYEQY
TRBV5-4 | ASSLATGNEQY
TRBV6-6 | ASSTGLARRVDEQY
TRBV7-2 | ASSFPPLYEQY
TRBV13 | ASSVVYEQY
TRBV5-4 | ASSLGLEETQY
TRBV7-2 | ASSLSPAVGSGTDTQY
TRBV9 | ASSVGGGGGVGEKLF
TRBV4-3 | ASSQAPGAGYT
TRBV9 | ASSERGGRNRHEQF
TRBV9 | ASSRRGSQHTEAF
TRBV7-9 | ASSRASTDTQY
TRBV5-1 | ASSTSGRTREQY
TRBV6-5 | ASSYSPGGGQPQH
TRBV7-2 | ASSFIQGAGYT